This T cell receptor beta chain stems from a study of vaccination and CD4 T cells after COVID-19 (dated by TCRdb to between 2021 and 2024). Background for the entire study: Convalescent patients had a positive SARS-CoV-2 result on nasal swab PCR, and of these patients, nine had mild disease and one had severe disease. Overlapping spike peptide pools from SARS-CoV-2 and from the common cold coronaviruses HCoV-NL63, HCoV-OC43 and HCoV-229E were used as culture stimuli. Two doses of either the Pfizer-BioNTech BNT162b2 vaccine (n=8) or the Moderna mRNA-1273 vaccine (n=2) were administered to participants. In control cultures, a CEFX viral epitope pool was used as positive control, an HIV-1 Nef peptide pool was used as negative control, or no peptide was added. The spike-specific CD4+ TCR repertoire was compared before and after mRNA vaccination in over 9 COVID-19 convalescent patients and a handful of infection-naive healthy vaccine recipients. The time from the second vaccine dose to post-vaccine blood sampling had a median of around 72 days and ranged from about 14 to 241 days. The convalescent cohort included six males and four females, with two Hispanic individuals, seven Caucasians, two Asians and one multiracial person. Post-COVID blood samples were collected from convalescent patients a median of around 100 days after diagnosis, with a range of about 30 to 180 days. What the work shows at the level of the full study, not this receptor alone: An increase in the median number of SARS-CoV-2-reactive clonotypes from approximately 23 after infection to 38 after vaccination was observed, but the change was not found to be significant. Among convalescent patients, a median approximately 88% of the SARS-CoV-2-reactive clones seen after vaccination appeared only after vaccination, which suggests priming specific to the vaccine. Only a relatively small number of convalescent patients were included in the study, and early timepoints following natural infection were not analyzed. Of the vaccine-specific clones in convalescent patients, 304 of 307, or nearly all, reacted only to SARS-CoV-2 spike and did not cross-react with common cold coronaviruses.

Library preparation employed PCR. DNA from cultured CD4+ T cells underwent TCR sequencing with the Oncomine TCR Beta short-read assay at the Johns Hopkins FTIC core. Genomic DNA was extracted from the cultured CD4+ T cells with the QIAamp micro DNA kit. Oncomine TCR Beta libraries from cultured CD4+ T cells were pooled with unique dual indexes and sequenced on an Illumina iSeq 100. In the original analysis: Non-productive sequences were filtered out, and CDR3s that did not start with C, did not end with F or W, or were shorter than 7 amino acids were discarded. Antigen-specific clonotypes were identified with the MANAFEST web application by comparing peptide-stimulated wells with reference and other culture wells. To be called positive, a clone needed an FDR below 0.05, an odds ratio above 5, and a productive frequency above 0.1% in at least two of three replicate wells. A clonotype was classed as cross-reactive if the clonotype showed significant expansion both in SARS-CoV-2 spike wells and in at least one common cold coronavirus spike condition. Levenshtein distances (stringdist) and unrooted phylogenetic trees (ape) in R version 3.6.1 were used to assess CDR3 homology. Using fastp at Q25 and MiXCR, TCRdb reprocessed the public reads and kept productive beta chains. Identical CDR3 protein sequences are pooled into one entry, listed with their most common genes and DNA. The V and J calls reflect TCRdb's pipeline rather than the authors' work. The sample profile shows 17,000 or so distinct CDR3 sequences; roughly 31% of them were found once. The ten largest clones capture more than 15% of the sample.

This clonotype was recorded a few times. Its target antigen remains unknown. No base quality information exists; no much larger clone differs at one position. Read against the paper, the sample's treatment or condition label means: approximately 11-day PBMC culture with coronavirus spike peptide pools or control peptides (ViraFEST assay). To expand antigen-specific T cells with peptide pools and then pick out the expanded clonotypes through TCR sequencing, the study relied on the ViraFEST assay. The convalescent patients' positive SARS-CoV-2 PCR tests were from March to December 2020, which was before the Alpha, Beta and Delta variants emerged in the United States. PBMCs were cultured at 1.5 million to 2 million per well in IMDM supplemented with 5% human AB serum and about 9.6 IU/ml IL-2, with approximately 10 ug/ml peptide pools added. On days 3 and 7, half of the culture medium was replaced with fresh IL-2-containing medium. After approximately 11 days of culture, CD4+ T cells were isolated by negative selection with the EasySep CD4+ T cell isolation kit. PBMCs were separated from whole blood using Ficoll-Paque Plus gradient centrifugation and then either used fresh or cryopreserved at -140C. Triplicate wells were generally used for each culture condition.

The CDR3, cysteine through phenylalanine, is 14 amino acids long. Here the CDR3 DNA is all that survives: 42 bases in frame from base 1. CDR1 and CDR2 (SGHNT, YYREEE) derive from the germline V gene (reference sequence). Deletion took 2 bases off V and 0 bases off J, with a span of 8 bases between the germline ends. The clonotype comes from a human donor with COVID-19. Sequencing was done on a sample of cultured CD4+ T cells from blood. In this chain, TRBV5-4 is recombined with TRBJ1-2, with TRBD1 perhaps the D gene, on 5 matching bases. The DNA reads TGTGCCAGCAGCTTTTCAGGGACTAACTATGGCTACACCTTC. Its translation reads: CASSFSGTNYGYTF.